In this sample, the clone carrying this TCR beta chain turned up once. Its antigen remains unknown. CDR1 and CDR2 (germline): SGHRS, YFSETQ. CDR3 length: 15 amino acids. The V end was cut by 4 bases, the J end by 7 bases, with 18 bases between. As to treatment: 15 to 20 received Ad26.COV2.S at low or high dose, single or two shots; about five received placebo; per-sample allocation not given. Material that was analyzed had been drawn on day 63 after the first vaccine or placebo injection. Wuhan-strain SARS-CoV-2 spike was expressed by the Ad26 vector that made up the vaccine. This sample was included in a study of Ad26.COV2.S vaccination and SARS-CoV-2 variants. Overall study: The COV1001 Ad26.COV2.S trial arm included the donor. Ad26.COV2.S was injected intramuscularly once or twice, 56 days apart.

Repertoires were generated with immunoSEQ multiplex PCR, while TCRdb's copy carries only in-frame clones and drops some. The sample holds about 420,000 clones, 88% seen once. Whole-study results and caveats: Vaccine recipients surpassed placebo recipients in spike-specific TCR breadth.

The TCR comes from a person between 18 and 59 years old who received the Ad26.COV2.S COVID-19 vaccine or a placebo. The chain recombines TRBV5-1 with TRBJ2-1, with D maybe TRBD2 (6 bases). The starting material was peripheral blood, obtained in a trial of Ad26.COV2.S vaccine versus placebo. Here the CDR3 reads CASSPVGGTLNEQFF. The CDR3 DNA is TGCGCCAGCAGCCCCGTTGGGGGGACTTTAAATGAGCAGTTCTTC.